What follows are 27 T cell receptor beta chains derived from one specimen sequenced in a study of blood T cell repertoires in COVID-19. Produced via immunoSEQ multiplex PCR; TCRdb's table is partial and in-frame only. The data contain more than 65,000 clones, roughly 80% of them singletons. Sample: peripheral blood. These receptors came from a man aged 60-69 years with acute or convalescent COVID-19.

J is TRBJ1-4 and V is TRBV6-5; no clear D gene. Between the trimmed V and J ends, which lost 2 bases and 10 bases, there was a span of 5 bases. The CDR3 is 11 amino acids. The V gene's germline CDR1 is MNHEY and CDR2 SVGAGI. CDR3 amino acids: CASSYSGKLFF. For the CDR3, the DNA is TGTGCCAGCAGTTACAGCGGAAAACTGTTTTTT.

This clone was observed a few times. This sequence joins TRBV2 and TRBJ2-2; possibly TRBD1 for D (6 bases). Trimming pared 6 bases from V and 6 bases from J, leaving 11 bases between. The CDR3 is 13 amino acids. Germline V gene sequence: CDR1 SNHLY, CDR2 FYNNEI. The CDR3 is CASRQDSSGELFF. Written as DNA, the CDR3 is TGTGCCAGCAGACAGGACAGTTCCGGGGAGCTGTTTTTT.

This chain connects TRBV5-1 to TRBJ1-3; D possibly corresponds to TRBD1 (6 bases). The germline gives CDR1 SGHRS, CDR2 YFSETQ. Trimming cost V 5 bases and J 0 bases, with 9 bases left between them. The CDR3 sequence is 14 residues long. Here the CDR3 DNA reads TGCGCCAGCAGACCACAGGGCTCTGGAAACACCATATATTTT. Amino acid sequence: CASRPQGSGNTIYF.

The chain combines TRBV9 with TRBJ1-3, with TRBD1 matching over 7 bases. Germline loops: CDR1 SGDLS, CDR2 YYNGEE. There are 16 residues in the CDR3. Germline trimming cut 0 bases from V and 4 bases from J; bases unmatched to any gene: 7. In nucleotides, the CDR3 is TGTGCCAGCAGCGTAGGACAGGGCACTTTGGGAAACACCATATATTTT. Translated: CASSVGQGTLGNTIYF.

The CDR3 reads CASSRQLSGNTIYF. The CDR3 region has the DNA TGTGCCAGCTCACGACAGCTCTCTGGAAACACCATATATTTT. V and J are TRBV11-2 and TRBJ1-3; perhaps TRBD1 as D (5 bases). The CDR3 sequence is 14 residues long. With 8 bases removed from V and 0 bases from J, the gap between germline ends came to 11 bases. Germline V gene data show CDR1 as SGHAT and CDR2 as FQNNGV.

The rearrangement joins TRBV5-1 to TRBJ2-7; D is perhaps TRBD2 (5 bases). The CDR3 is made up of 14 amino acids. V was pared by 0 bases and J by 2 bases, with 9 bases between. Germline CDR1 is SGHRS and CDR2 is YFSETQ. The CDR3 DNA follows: TGCGCCAGCAGCTTGGACGGGGAACCCTACGAGCAGTACTTC. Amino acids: CASSLDGEPYEQYF.

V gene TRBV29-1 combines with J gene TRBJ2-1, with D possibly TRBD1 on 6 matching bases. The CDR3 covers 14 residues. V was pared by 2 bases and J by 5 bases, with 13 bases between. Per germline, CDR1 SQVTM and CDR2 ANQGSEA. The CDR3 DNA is TGCAGCGTTGAAAAGTGGCAGGGGAACAATGAGCAGTTCTTC. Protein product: CSVEKWQGNNEQFF.

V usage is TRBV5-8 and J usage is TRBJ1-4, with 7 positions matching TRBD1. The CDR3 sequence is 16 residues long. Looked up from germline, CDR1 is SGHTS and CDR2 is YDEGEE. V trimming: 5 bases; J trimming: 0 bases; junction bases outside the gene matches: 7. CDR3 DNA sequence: TGTGCCAGCAGGCAGGGGCAGGGGGCAACTAATGAAAAACTGTTTTTT. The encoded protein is CASRQGQGATNEKLFF.

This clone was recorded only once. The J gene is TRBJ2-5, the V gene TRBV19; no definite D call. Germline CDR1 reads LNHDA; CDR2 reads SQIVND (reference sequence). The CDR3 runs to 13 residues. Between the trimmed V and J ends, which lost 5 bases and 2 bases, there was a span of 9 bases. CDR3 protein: CASSGSGQETQYF. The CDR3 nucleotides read TGTGCCAGTAGTGGGTCCGGGCAAGAGACCCAGTACTTC.

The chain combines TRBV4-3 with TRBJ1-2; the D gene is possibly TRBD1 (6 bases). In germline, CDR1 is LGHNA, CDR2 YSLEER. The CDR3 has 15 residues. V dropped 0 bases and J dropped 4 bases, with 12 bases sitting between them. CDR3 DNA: TGCGCCAGCAGCCAAGACCGCGGGGGGCTCTATGGCTACACCTTC. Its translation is CASSQDRGGLYGYTF.

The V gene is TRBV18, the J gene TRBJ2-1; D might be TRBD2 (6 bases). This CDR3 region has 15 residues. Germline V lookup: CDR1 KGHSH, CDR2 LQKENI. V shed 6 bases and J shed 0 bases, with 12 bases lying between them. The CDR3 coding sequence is TGTGCCAGCTCTACTGGAGGGCCCTCCTACAATGAGCAGTTCTTC. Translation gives CASSTGGPSYNEQFF.

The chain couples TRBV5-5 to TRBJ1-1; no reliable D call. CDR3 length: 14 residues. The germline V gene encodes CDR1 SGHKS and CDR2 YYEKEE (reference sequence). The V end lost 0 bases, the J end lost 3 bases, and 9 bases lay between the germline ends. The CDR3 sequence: CASSLAWADTEAFF. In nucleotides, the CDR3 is TGTGCCAGCAGCTTGGCCTGGGCAGACACTGAAGCTTTCTTT.

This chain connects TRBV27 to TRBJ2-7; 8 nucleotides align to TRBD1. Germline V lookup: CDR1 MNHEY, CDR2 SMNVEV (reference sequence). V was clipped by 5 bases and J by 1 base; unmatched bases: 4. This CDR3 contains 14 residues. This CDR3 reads CASSTTGGSYEQYF. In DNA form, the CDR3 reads TGTGCCAGCAGTACAACAGGGGGATCCTACGAGCAGTACTTC.

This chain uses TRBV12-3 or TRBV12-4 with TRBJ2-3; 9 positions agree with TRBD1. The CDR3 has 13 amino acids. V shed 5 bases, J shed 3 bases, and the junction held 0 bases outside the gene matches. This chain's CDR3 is CASSGQGTDTQYF. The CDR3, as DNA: TGTGCCAGCAGTGGACAGGGGACAGATACGCAGTATTTT.

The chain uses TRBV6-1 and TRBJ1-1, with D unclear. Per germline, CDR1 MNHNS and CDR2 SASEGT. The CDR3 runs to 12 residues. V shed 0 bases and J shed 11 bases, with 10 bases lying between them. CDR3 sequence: CASSEARREAFF. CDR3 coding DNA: TGTGCCAGCAGTGAAGCAAGAAGGGAGGCTTTCTTT.

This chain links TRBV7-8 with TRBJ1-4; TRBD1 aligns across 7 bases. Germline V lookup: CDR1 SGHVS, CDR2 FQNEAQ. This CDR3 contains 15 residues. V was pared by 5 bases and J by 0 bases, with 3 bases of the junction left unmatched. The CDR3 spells CASSRDRATNEKLFF. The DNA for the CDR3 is TGTGCCAGCAGCCGAGACAGGGCAACTAATGAAAAACTGTTTTTT.

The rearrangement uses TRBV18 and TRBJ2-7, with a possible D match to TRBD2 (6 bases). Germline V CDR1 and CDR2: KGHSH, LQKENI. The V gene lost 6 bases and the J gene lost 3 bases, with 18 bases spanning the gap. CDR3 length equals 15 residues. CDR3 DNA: TGTGCCAGCTCGCGGGGCAGTGGCCAGAACTACGAGCAGTACTTC. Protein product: CASSRGSGQNYEQYF.

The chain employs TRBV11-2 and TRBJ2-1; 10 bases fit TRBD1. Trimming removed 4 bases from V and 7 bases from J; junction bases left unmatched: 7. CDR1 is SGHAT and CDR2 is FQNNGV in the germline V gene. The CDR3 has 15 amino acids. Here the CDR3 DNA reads TGTGCCAGCAGCTCGAGACAGGGGGCTGGGAATGAGCAGTTCTTC. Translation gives CASSSRQGAGNEQFF. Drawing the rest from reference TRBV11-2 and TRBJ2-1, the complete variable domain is EAGVAQSPRYKIIEKRQSVAFWCNPISGHATLYWYQQILGQGPKLLIQFQNNGVVDDSQLPKDRFSAERLKGVDSTLKIQPAKLEDSAVYLCASSSRQGAGNEQFFGPGTRLTVL.

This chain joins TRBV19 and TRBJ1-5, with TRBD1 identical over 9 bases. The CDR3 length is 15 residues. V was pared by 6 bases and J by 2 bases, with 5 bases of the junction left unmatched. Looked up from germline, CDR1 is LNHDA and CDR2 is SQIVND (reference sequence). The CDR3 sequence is CASSTGGSGNQPQHF. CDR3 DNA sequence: TGTGCCAGTAGCACAGGGGGCTCGGGCAATCAGCCCCAGCATTTT. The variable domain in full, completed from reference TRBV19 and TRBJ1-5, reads DGGITQSPKYLFRKEGQNVTLSCEQNLNHDAMYWYRQDPGQGLRLIYYSQIVNDFQKGDIAEGYSVSREKKESFPLTVTSAQKNPTAFYLCASSTGGSGNQPQHFGDGTRLSIL.

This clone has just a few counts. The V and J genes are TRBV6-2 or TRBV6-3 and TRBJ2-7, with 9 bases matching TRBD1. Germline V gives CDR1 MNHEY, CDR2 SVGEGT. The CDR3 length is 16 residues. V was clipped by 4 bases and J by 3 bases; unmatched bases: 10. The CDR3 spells CASSSFYPTGGYEQYF. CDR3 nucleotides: TGTGCCAGCAGTTCCTTTTATCCGACAGGGGGCTACGAGCAGTACTTC.

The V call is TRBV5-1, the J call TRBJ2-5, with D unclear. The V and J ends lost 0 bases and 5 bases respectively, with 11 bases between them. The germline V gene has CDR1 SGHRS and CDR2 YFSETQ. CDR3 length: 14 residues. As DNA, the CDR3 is TGCGCCAGCAGCTTGGGTGTTACTCTGGAGACCCAGTACTTC. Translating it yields CASSLGVTLETQYF.

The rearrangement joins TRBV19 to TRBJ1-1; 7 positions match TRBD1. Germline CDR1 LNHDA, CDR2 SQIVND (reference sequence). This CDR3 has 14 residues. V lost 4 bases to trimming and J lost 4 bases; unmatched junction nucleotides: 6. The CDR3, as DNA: TGTGCCAGTAGTACGACAGGGATGAGCACTGAAGCTTTCTTT. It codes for CASSTTGMSTEAFF.

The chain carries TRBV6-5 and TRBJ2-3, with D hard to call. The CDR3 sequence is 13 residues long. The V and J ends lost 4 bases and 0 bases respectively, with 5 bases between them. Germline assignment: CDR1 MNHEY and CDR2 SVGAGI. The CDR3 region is CASSSFSTDTQYF. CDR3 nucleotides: TGTGCCAGCAGTTCCTTTAGCACAGATACGCAGTATTTT.

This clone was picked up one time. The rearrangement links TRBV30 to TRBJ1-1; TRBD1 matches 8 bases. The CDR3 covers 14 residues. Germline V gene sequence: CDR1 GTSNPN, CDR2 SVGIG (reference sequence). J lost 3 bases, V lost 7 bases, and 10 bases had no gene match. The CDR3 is CASNPTGVDTEAFF. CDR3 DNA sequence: TGTGCCTCGAATCCGACAGGGGTGGACACTGAAGCTTTCTTT.

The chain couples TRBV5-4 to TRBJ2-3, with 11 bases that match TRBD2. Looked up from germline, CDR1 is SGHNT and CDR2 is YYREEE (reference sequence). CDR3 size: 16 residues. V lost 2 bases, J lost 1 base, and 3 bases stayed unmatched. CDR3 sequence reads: CASSLLAGVGTDTQYF. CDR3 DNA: TGTGCCAGCAGCTTACTAGCGGGGGTGGGCACAGATACGCAGTATTTT.

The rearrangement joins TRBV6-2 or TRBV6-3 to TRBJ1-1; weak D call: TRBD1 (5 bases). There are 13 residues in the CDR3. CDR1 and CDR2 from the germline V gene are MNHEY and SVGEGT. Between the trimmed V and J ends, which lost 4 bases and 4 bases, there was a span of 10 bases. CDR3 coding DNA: TGTGCCAGCAGTTCCGACCAGGGCACTGAAGCTTTCTTT. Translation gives CASSSDQGTEAFF.

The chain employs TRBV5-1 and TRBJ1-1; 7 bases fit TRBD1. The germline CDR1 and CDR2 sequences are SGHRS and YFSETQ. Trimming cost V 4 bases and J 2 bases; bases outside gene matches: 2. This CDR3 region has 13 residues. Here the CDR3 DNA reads TGCGCCAGCAGCGGACAGGATAACACTGAAGCTTTCTTT. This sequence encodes CASSGQDNTEAFF.